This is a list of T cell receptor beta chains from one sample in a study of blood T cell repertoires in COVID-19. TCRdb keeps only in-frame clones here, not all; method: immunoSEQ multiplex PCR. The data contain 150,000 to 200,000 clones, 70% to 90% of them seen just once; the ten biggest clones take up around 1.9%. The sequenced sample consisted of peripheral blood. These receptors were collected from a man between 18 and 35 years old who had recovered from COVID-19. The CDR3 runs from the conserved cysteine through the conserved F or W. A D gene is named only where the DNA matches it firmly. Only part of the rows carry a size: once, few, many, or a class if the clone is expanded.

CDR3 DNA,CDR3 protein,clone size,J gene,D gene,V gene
TGTGCCAGCAGTTACTTTGGCAGGGTTGGCGAGCAGTACTTC,CASSYFGRVGEQYF,.,TRBJ2-7,.,TRBV6-5
TGCGCCAGCAGTCAATTAGAGTCGCAAGAGACCCAGTACTTC,CASSQLESQETQYF,.,TRBJ2-5,.,TRBV23-1
TGTGCCAGCGGCCTTGGGCCGAACACTGAAGCTTTCTTT,CASGLGPNTEAFF,once,TRBJ1-1,.,TRBV7-9
TGTGCCAGCAGTTACTCCGGGAGGGGCGAGCAGTACTTC,CASSYSGRGEQYF,.,TRBJ2-7,TRBD2,TRBV6-5
TGTGCCAGCTCACAGGGGATCTTGTCGGCTGGTGATGGCACTGAAGCTTTCTTT,CASSQGILSAGDGTEAFF,.,TRBJ1-1,.,TRBV18
TGTGCCAGCAGTCCAGGGTTTGGTAATTCACCCCTCCACTTT,CASSPGFGNSPLHF,.,TRBJ1-6,.,TRBV27
TGTGCCAGCAGCGCCCCGGGACAGAGGGGCATTCAGTACTTC,CASSAPGQRGIQYF,.,TRBJ2-4,TRBD1,TRBV11-1
TGTGCCACCAGCAGAGGGAAGCAGGGGGAGACCCAGTACTTC,CATSRGKQGETQYF,.,TRBJ2-5,.,TRBV15
TGTGCCAGCAGCTTGACAGTCATGAACACTGAAGCTTTCTTT,CASSLTVMNTEAFF,.,TRBJ1-1,.,TRBV27
TGTGCCAGCAGCGTACAGGGGTTCGAGACAGATACGCAGTATTTT,CASSVQGFETDTQYF,.,TRBJ2-3,TRBD1,TRBV7-3
TGTGCTAGTGGTTTGGTCCTAGCGGGCGACAACAATGAGCAGTTCTTC,CASGLVLAGDNNEQFF,.,TRBJ2-1,TRBD2,TRBV12-5